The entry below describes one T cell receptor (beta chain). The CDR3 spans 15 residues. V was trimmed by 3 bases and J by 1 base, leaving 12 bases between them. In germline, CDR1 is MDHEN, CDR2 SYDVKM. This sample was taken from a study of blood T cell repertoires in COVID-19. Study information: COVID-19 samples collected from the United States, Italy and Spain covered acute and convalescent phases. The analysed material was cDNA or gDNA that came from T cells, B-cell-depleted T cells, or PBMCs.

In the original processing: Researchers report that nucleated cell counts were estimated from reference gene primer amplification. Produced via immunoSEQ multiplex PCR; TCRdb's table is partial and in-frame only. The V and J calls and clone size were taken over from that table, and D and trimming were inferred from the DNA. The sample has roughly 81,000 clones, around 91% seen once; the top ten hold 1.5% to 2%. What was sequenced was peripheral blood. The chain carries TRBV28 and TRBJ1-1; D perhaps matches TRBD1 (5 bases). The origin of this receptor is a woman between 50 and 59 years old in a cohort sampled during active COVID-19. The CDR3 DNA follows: TGTGCCAGCAGTTTTCCATGGGGCACGAACACTGAAGCTTTCTTT. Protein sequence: CASSFPWGTNTEAFF.